These 9 T cell receptor beta chains came from one sample sequenced in a study of blood T cell repertoires in COVID-19. TCRdb's copy holds only in-frame clones and misses some; the assay was immunoSEQ multiplex PCR. The table lists about 84,000 clones, around 96% of them singletons. Material: peripheral blood. The receptor source for this set is a human donor with active COVID-19. The donor label of this sample is uncertain.

This chain joins TRBV7-9 and TRBJ2-1; TRBD1 is a possible D gene (6 bases). Germline V CDR1 and CDR2: SEHNR, FQNEAQ (reference sequence). The CDR3 loop spans 16 amino acids. V lost 2 bases and J 6 bases, leaving 17 bases between the germline ends. The CDR3 DNA is TGTGCCAGCAGCTTATGGGGGAATAACAGGGCCAATGAGCAGTTCTTC. As protein: CASSLWGNNRANEQFF.

The V gene is TRBV4-3, the J gene TRBJ2-3; tentative D call: TRBD1 (7 bases). Germline V gives CDR1 LGHNA, CDR2 YSLEER. The length of the CDR3 is 16 residues. V shed 0 bases and J shed 5 bases, with 15 bases lying between them. The chain's CDR3 is CASSQDRPQGGDTQYF. CDR3 coding DNA: TGCGCCAGCAGCCAAGATCGGCCCCAGGGGGGAGATACGCAGTATTTT.

This chain joins TRBV9 and TRBJ2-1; 13 bases fit TRBD2. The CDR3 is made up of 20 amino acids. The V and J ends lost 3 bases and 10 bases, in that order; junction bases with no gene match: 22. CDR1 is SGDLS, CDR2 YYNGEE, per germline. CDR3 DNA: TGTGCCAGCAGCGGAGAGCCCCGAAGCCGGGGGGGACTAGCGGGACTGGAGCAGTTCTTC. Its translation: CASSGEPRSRGGLAGLEQFF.

The chain employs TRBV28 and TRBJ2-1; 10 bases agree with TRBD2. From germline, CDR1 is MDHEN and CDR2 SYDVKM. V shed 2 bases and J 12 bases; nucleotides not matched to a gene: 4. This CDR3 is built from 13 residues. The CDR3 sequence is CASSLPGTSAQFF. The CDR3 DNA sequence: TGTGCCAGCAGTTTACCCGGGACTAGCGCGCAGTTCTTC.

This clone was found once. The gene calls are TRBV5-1 and TRBJ2-1; no clear D. This CDR3 is 14 amino acids long. Trimming stripped 0 bases from V and 6 bases from J, with 10 bases between. Germline-derived CDR1 and CDR2 are SGHRS and YFSETQ. The CDR3 bases are TGCGCCAGCAGCTTGGGTTCTGGGCCCAATGAGCAGTTCTTC. Translated, it gives CASSLGSGPNEQFF.

This chain uses TRBV19 with TRBJ2-3, with D tentatively TRBD1 (6 bases). The CDR3 loop spans 15 amino acids. V was pared by 4 bases and J by 2 bases, with 13 bases between. Germline CDR1 is LNHDA and CDR2 is SQIVND (reference sequence). CDR3 region: CASSTTGSNTDTQYF. CDR3 sequence (DNA): TGTGCCAGTAGTACCACAGGGTCCAACACAGATACGCAGTATTTT.

This chain uses TRBV19 with TRBJ1-5; perhaps TRBD1 as D (5 bases). CDR3 size: 14 residues. V was pared by 3 bases and J by 6 bases, with 12 bases between. Germline V gene lookup returns CDR1 LNHDA and CDR2 SQIVND (reference sequence). The chain's CDR3 is CASSIGGGGQPQHF. CDR3 nucleotide sequence: TGTGCCAGTAGTATCGGCGGGGGGGGTCAGCCCCAGCATTTT.

The chain has TRBV5-1 and TRBJ2-3; the D gene is possibly TRBD2 (6 bases). V lost 2 bases, J lost 5 bases, and 18 bases lay in between. CDR3 length: 16 amino acids. Germline lookup yields CDR1 SGHRS and CDR2 YFSETQ. CDR3 loop: CASSFGSGVGIDTQYF. The DNA of the CDR3 is TGCGCCAGCAGCTTCGGGTCGGGAGTAGGAATAGATACGCAGTATTTT.

The CDR3 DNA sequence: TGTGCCAGCAGGACTCAGGGGGGCTATGGCTACACCTTC. Protein: CASRTQGGYGYTF. The gene calls are TRBV28 and TRBJ1-2; 7 bases map to TRBD1. The CDR3 is 13 amino acids. Per the germline V gene, CDR1 is MDHEN and CDR2 is SYDVKM. The J segment lost 4 bases and the V segment lost 6 bases, leaving 5 bases of the junction unmatched.